Detailed here is one T cell receptor beta chain. These data originate in a study of shared clonotypes between healthy human individuals. V was cut by 5 bases and J by 9 bases, with 14 bases left in between. The germline gives CDR1 MNHEY, CDR2 SVGAGI. This CDR3 has 12 amino acids. Clones were sequenced by immunoSEQ multiplex PCR, and TCRdb holds only the in-frame ones, with some missing. In the table there are roughly 640,000 clones, around 97% of which are singletons. The chain links TRBV6-5 to TRBJ2-7; D is perhaps TRBD2 (6 bases). Sequences were obtained from naive CD4+ T cells sorted from blood. Subset denoted: CD45RA+ positively selected. This receptor was taken from a woman in her 30s in good health. CDR3 bases: TGTGCCAGCAGTCCCCTAATGGGGGGGCAGTACTTC. Encoded protein: CASSPLMGGQYF.